These T cell receptor beta chains were read from a single sample in a study of T cell repertoires in cytomegalovirus infection. TCRdb reprocessed the reads with MiXCR, giving one entry per CDR3 protein. This sample has some 350,000 distinct CDR3 sequences, with almost 30% found just once. Antigens for these TCRs are unknown. The sample in question was cultured PBMCs, obtained from culture after CMV antigen stimulation. Receptor source: a human donor in good health (CMV status not recorded). Some clones in this sample may be carry-over from other donors' samples. Each CDR3 is given without its conserved first and last residue.

V	J	CDR3
TRBV7-9	TRBJ2-3	ASSSPGTASTDTQY
TRBV12-3/TRBV12-4	TRBJ1-1	ASSLSRTRSTEAF
TRBV2	TRBJ1-4	ASTWGNPGEKLF
TRBV10-2	TRBJ1-5	ASSERGGRQPQH
TRBV25-1	TRBJ1-6	ASSVLGTDFLH
TRBV7-2	TRBJ2-7	ASSSQQGYEQY
TRBV7-3	TRBJ1-1	ASSLTLTGGSTEAF
TRBV19	TRBJ1-2	ASRKGGYGYT
TRBV19	TRBJ2-3	ASKGLAASGTDTQY
TRBV11-2	TRBJ1-1	ASSLTGAENTEAF
TRBV9	TRBJ2-1	ASSSRGGPEQF
TRBV2	TRBJ2-1	ASSEEGDRLNEQF
TRBV24-1	TRBJ2-3	ATSPRFADTQY
TRBV29-1	TRBJ1-5	SVAGSFSNQPQH
TRBV19	TRBJ1-5	ASSMSWRARTEPQH
TRBV4-1	TRBJ2-1	ASSPLAGTYNEQF
TRBV7-6	TRBJ2-6	ASSYIPSGANVLT
TRBV9	TRBJ1-2	ASSGGQLNYGYT
TRBV10-3	TRBJ2-1	AIRGQGNYNEQF
TRBV11-2	TRBJ2-5	ASSLDPGTQY
TRBV10-3	TRBJ2-3	AISDGGLPGGTDTQY
TRBV7-8	TRBJ1-3	ASSFPGTGSGNTIY
TRBV18	TRBJ2-3	ASSPGRGSTDTQY
TRBV27	TRBJ2-1	ASSPLLAGKDNEQF
TRBV19	TRBJ2-1	ASSPTRLVGDEQF
TRBV4-2	TRBJ1-5	ASSQGDRGRVDQPQH
TRBV6-5	TRBJ2-3	ASGISGSQSTDTQY
TRBV11-3	TRBJ2-1	ASSPSPGPISFNEQF
TRBV7-3	TRBJ2-2	ASSPFDLTGELF
TRBV19	TRBJ1-1	ASSIRGLGTEAF
TRBV11-2	TRBJ1-2	ASSQGQGALNYGYT
TRBV20-1	TRBJ1-5	SARDSSNQPQH
TRBV20-1	TRBJ1-6	SAPRGVSLH
TRBV28	TRBJ2-1	ASSSPVSPYNEQF
TRBV27	TRBJ1-5	ASSRRGGDSNQPQH
TRBV27	TRBJ2-7	ASRIQVNYEQY